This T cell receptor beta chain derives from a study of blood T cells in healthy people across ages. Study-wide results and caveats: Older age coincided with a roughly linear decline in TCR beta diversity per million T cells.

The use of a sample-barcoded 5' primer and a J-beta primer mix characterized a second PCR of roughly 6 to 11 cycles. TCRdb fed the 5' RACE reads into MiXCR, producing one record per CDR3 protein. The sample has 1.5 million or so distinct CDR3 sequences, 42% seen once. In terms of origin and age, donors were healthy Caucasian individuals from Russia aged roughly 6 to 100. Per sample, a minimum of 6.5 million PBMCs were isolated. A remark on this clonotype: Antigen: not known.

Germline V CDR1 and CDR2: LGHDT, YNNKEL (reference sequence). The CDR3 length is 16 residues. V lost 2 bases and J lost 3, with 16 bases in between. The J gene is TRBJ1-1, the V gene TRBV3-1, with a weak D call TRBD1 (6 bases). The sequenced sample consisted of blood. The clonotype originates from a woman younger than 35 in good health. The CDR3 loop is CASSQRKGGADTEAFF. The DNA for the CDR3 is TGTGCCAGCAGCCAAAGGAAGGGGGGCGCGGACACTGAAGCTTTCTTT.